Listed below are T cell receptor beta chains from one sample, sequenced in a study of blood T cell repertoires in COVID-19. Measured with immunoSEQ multiplex PCR; TCRdb has only the in-frame clones, and not every one. The profile covers about 350,000 clones, with roughly 87% appearing a single time and approximately 4.1% taken by the ten largest. Source material: peripheral blood. All receptors derive from a woman between 55 and 75 years old with COVID-19, enrolled during active disease. Each CDR3 is given with its conserved first and last residue. Each record gives: J gene, D gene, CDR3 length, V gene, clone size, CDR3 DNA, CDR3 protein. D genes are given only for firm matches. Clone size is given for some rows only: seen once, a few or many times, or a class if the clone is expanded.

>TRBJ2-7|TRBD2|20|TRBV5-1|-
TGCGCCAGCAGAATATCAATTACCGGGACTAGCGGGGGGCGCTCCTACGAGCAGTACTTC
CASRISITGTSGGRSYEQYF
>TRBJ2-7|TRBD1|18|TRBV11-2|once
TGTGCCAGCAGAACAACTAGGGGACAGGGTGTAAGCTCCTACGAGCAGTACTTC
CASRTTRGQGVSSYEQYF
>TRBJ1-5|TRBD1|16|TRBV7-8|-
TGTGCCAGCAGCCGAGACAGGGGGCGCGACAATCAGCCCCAGCATTTT
CASSRDRGRDNQPQHF
>TRBJ2-3|-|12|TRBV7-3|-
TGTGCCAGCAGCCCGAGCGCAGATACGCAGTATTTT
CASSPSADTQYF
>TRBJ1-5|-|16|TRBV4-1|-
TGCGCCAGCAGCCAACACGCGACAGAAAAAAATCAGCCCCAGCATTTT
CASSQHATEKNQPQHF
>TRBJ2-5|-|14|TRBV6-1|-
TGTGCCAGCAGTGAATGGACAGCCCAAGAGACCCAGTACTTC
CASSEWTAQETQYF
>TRBJ1-1|-|14|TRBV18|-
TGTGCCAGCTCACCGCTGGGGGCGCGCACTGAAGCTTTCTTT
CASSPLGARTEAFF
>TRBJ2-7|-|16|TRBV5-8|-
TGTGCCAGCAGCTTGGGCCGAGGACACAGGTCCCCCGAGCAGTACTTC
CASSLGRGHRSPEQYF
>TRBJ2-7|TRBD2|13|TRBV29-1|-
TGCAGCGTAGGGACTAGTTCTTCATCCGAGCAGTACTTC
CSVGTSSSSEQYF
>TRBJ1-1|TRBD1|16|TRBV9|once
TGTGCCAGCAGCGCGGAGGTGGCTAGGGGGCTGACTGAAGCTTTCTTT
CASSAEVARGLTEAFF
>TRBJ2-7|-|19|TRBV27|-
TGTGCCAGCAGTTCGTCCCCCATCGCAACTATTGCCTCGTCCTACGAGCAGTACTTC
CASSSSPIATIASSYEQYF
>TRBJ2-2|-|15|TRBV4-1|-
TGCGCCAGCAGCCAAGGGGCCTGGGGGCCCGGGGAGCTGTTTTTT
CASSQGAWGPGELFF
>TRBJ1-5|-|16|TRBV5-1|-
TGCGCCAGCAGCTCTGGTCTTGGGACTGACAATCAGCCCCAGCATTTT
CASSSGLGTDNQPQHF
>TRBJ2-1|-|19|TRBV5-6|-
TGTGCCAGCACCTTGAGGATATGGGACACCGGAAGCTCCTACAATGAGCAGTTCTTC
CASTLRIWDTGSSYNEQFF
>TRBJ1-5|-|15|TRBV9|-
TGTGCCAGCAGCGTATGGGGCAGCCCTACCGAGCCCCAGCATTTT
CASSVWGSPTEPQHF
>TRBJ1-2|-|16|TRBV13|-
TGTGCCAGCAGCAAAACACGGACGGGAGGGGACTATGGCTACACCTTC
CASSKTRTGGDYGYTF
>TRBJ2-3|-|11|TRBV2|-
TGTGCCAGCAGATTAGCCTTGAGGCAGTATTTT
CASRLALRQYF